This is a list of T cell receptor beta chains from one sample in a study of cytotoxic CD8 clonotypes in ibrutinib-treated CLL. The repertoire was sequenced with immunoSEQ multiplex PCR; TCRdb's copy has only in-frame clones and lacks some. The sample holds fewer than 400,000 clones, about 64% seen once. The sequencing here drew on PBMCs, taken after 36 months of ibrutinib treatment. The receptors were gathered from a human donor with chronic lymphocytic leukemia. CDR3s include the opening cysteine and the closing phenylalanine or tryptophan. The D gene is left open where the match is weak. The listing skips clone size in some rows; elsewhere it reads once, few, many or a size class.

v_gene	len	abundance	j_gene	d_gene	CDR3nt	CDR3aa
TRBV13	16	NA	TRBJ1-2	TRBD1	TGTGCCAGCAGCCGTGGAACCGGGACAGGGGGTCATGGCTACACCTTC	CASSRGTGTGGHGYTF
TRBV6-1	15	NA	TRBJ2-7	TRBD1	TGTGCCAGCAGTGAGGGACAGGGAAAAATCTACGAGCAGTACTTC	CASSEGQGKIYEQYF
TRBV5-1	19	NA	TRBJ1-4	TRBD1	TGCGCCAGCAGCCCGGTCCCGGGACAGGGGGCGATGACTAATGAAAAACTGTTTTTT	CASSPVPGQGAMTNEKLFF
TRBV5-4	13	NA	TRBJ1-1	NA	TGTGCCAGCAGCCCGGGACCGAACACTGAAGCTTTCTTT	CASSPGPNTEAFF
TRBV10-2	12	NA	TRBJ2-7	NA	TGCGCCAGCACCGGCACCTCCTACGAGCAGTACTTC	CASTGTSYEQYF
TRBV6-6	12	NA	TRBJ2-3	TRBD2	TGTGCCAGCACCGGGGGGACCTGGACGCAGTATTTT	CASTGGTWTQYF
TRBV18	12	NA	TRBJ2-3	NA	TGTGCCAGCTCACCGCCCGGGACGGCGCAGTATTTT	CASSPPGTAQYF
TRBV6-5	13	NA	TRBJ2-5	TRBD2	TGTGCCAGCAGCCAACTAGCGGGAGAGACCCAGTACTTC	CASSQLAGETQYF
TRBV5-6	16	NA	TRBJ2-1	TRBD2	TGTGCCAGCAGCGCAGGGAGCGGGAGGGGATACAATGAGCAGTTCTTC	CASSAGSGRGYNEQFF
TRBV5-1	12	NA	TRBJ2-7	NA	TGCGCCAGCAGCTTTGGGAACTACGAGCAGTACTTC	CASSFGNYEQYF
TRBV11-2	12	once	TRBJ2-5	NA	TGTGCCAGCAGCTTAGACAAAGAGACCCAGTACTTC	CASSLDKETQYF
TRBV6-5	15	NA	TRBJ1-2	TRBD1	TGTGCCAGCACCCACAGGGGAGGAGGTATCTATGGCTACACCTTC	CASTHRGGGIYGYTF
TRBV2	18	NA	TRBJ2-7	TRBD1	TGTGCCAGCAGTGGGTGGGACAGGCCCTCCAAGCAATCCTACGAGCAGTACTTC	CASSGWDRPSKQSYEQYF
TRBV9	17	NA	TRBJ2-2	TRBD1	TGTGCCAGCAGCGTCAGCCCGGACAGGCCGAACACCGGGGAGCTGTTTTTT	CASSVSPDRPNTGELFF
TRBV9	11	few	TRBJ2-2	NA	TGTGCCAGCAGCCCTAGCCGGGAGCTGTTTTTT	CASSPSRELFF
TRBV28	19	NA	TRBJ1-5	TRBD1	TGTGCCAGCAGTCCGATGACAGGGGCGGGGATCTTGGGCAATCAGCCCCAGCATTTT	CASSPMTGAGILGNQPQHF
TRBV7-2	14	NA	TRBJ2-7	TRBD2	TGTGCCAGCAGCCTCGGACTAGCGTGGTACGAGCAGTACTTC	CASSLGLAWYEQYF
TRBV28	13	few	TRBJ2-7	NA	TGTGCCAGCAGTTTCGACAGCTCCTACGAGCAGTACTTC	CASSFDSSYEQYF
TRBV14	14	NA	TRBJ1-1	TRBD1	TGTGCCAGCAGCCCCCTGGACAGGGACACTGAAGCTTTCTTT	CASSPLDRDTEAFF
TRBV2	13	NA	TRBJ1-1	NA	TGTGCCAGCACCTTCATCATGAACACTGAAGCTTTCTTT	CASTFIMNTEAFF
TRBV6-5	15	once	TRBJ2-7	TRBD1	TGTGCCAGCAGTTACTCCATAGGGGGCCTAGGCGAGCAGTACTTC	CASSYSIGGLGEQYF
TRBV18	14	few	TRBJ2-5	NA	TGTGCCAGCTCACCGCGGGGTTTCGCAGAGACCCAGTACTTC	CASSPRGFAETQYF
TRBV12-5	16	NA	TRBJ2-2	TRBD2	TGTGCTAGTGGTTTGGGACTAGCGGTTATGACCGGGGAGCTGTTTTTT	CASGLGLAVMTGELFF
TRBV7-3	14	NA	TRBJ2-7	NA	TGTGCCAGCAGCCCCCAATTAGACAAATCCGAGCAGTACTTC	CASSPQLDKSEQYF
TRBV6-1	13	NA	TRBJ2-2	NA	TGTGCCAGCAGCTCGGACAACGCCGGGGAGCTGTTTTTT	CASSSDNAGELFF
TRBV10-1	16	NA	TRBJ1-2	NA	TGCGCCAGCAGTGAAGGCCGGTCGTTTTTTAACTATGGCTACACCTTC	CASSEGRSFFNYGYTF
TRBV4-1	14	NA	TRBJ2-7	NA	TGCGCCAGCAGCCAAGCCACGGGGCGCGGGGAGCAGTACTTC	CASSQATGRGEQYF
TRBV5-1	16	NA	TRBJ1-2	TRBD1	TGCGCCAGCAGCCTTCTGGGACAGGGGGCTAGCTATGGCTACACCTTC	CASSLLGQGASYGYTF
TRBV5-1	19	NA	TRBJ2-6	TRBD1	TGCGCCAGCAGCCCCATCCCAACGACAGGGCGGTATGGGGCCAACGTCCTGACTTTC	CASSPIPTTGRYGANVLTF
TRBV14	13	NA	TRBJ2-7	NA	TGTGCCAGCAGCCAAGATCCTAGTCAGGAGGTGTACTTC	CASSQDPSQEVYF
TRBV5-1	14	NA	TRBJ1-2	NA	TGCGCCAGCAGCTTCGGCCAAACGGGCTATGGCTACACCTTC	CASSFGQTGYGYTF
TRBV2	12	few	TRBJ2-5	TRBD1	TGTGCCAGCATCAGGGGGCGGGAGACCCAGTACTTC	CASIRGRETQYF
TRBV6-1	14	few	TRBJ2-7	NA	TGTGCCAGCAGTGAGGGTGTGGGGGCCGGAGAGCAGTACTTC	CASSEGVGAGEQYF
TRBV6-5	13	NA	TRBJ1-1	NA	TGTGCCAGCAGTTTAACATTCGGACTTGAAGCTTTCTTT	CASSLTFGLEAFF
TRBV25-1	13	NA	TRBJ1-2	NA	TGTGCCAGCAGTGAAGGGGGAGGCTATGGCTACACCTTC	CASSEGGGYGYTF
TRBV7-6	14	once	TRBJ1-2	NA	TGTGCCAGCAGCCTCCCAGGGAAAAACTATGGCTACACCTTC	CASSLPGKNYGYTF
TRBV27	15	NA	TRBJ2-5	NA	TGTGCCAGCAGTTTGAGGGGGGCCGACGAAGAGACCCAGTACTTC	CASSLRGADEETQYF
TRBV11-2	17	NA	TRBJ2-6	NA	TGTGCCAGCAGCTTTTCGGGTCCCATAGGGGGGGCCAACGTCCTGACTTTC	CASSFSGPIGGANVLTF
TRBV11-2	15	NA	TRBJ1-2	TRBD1	TGTGCCAGCAGCTTAGGAACAGGGGCGGGGTATGGCTACACCTTC	CASSLGTGAGYGYTF
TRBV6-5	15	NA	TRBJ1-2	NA	TGTGCCAGCAGTTACCTAGGGGGTGAAAGCTATGGCTACACCTTC	CASSYLGGESYGYTF
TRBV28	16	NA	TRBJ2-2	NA	TGTGCCAGCAGTTTAGGGGGGCCCTCGAACACCGGGGAGCTGTTTTTT	CASSLGGPSNTGELFF
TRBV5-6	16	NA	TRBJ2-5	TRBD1	TGTGCCAGCAGCACAGGGACAGGGGTTCCCCAAGAGACCCAGTACTTC	CASSTGTGVPQETQYF
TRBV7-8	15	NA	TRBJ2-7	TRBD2	TGTGCCAGTAGCTTACGGCCTAGCGGGGCCTACGAGCAGTACTTC	CASSLRPSGAYEQYF
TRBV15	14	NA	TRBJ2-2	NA	TGTGCCACCAGCAGCCCGGCGGCTACCGGGGAGCTGTTTTTT	CATSSPAATGELFF
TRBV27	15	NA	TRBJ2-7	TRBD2	TGTGCCAGCAGTTCGGGACTAGCGGGCGCCTACGAGCAGTACTTC	CASSSGLAGAYEQYF
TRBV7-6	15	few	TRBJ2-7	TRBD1	TGTGCCAGCAGCCCGAGGACAGGAGGCCCCTACGAGCAGTACTTC	CASSPRTGGPYEQYF
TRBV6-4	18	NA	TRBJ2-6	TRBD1	TGTGCCAGCAGACCACCGGGACAGGGAACCTCTGGGGCCAACGTCCTGACTTTC	CASRPPGQGTSGANVLTF
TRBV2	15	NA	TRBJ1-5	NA	TGTGCCAGCAATCCACAGGGCTATAGCAATCAGCCCCAGCATTTT	CASNPQGYSNQPQHF
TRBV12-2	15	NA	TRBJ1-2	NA	TGTGCAAGTCGCTCGACAGGGTGGGGACACTATGGCTACACCTTC	CASRSTGWGHYGYTF
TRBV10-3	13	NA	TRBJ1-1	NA	TGTGCCACGCAAGGGACGGAGAACACTGAAGCTTTCTTT	CATQGTENTEAFF
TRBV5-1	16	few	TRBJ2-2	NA	TGCGCCAGCAGCAACCGCTCCCCTTCAAACACCGGGGAGCTGTTTTTT	CASSNRSPSNTGELFF
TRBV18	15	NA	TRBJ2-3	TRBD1	TGTGCCAGCTCACCAACAGGGGCTAGCACAGATACGCAGTATTTT	CASSPTGASTDTQYF
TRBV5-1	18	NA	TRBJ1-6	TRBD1	TGCGCCAGCAGCTTGGGCACCCCGGGACAGGGGGCTGTTTCACCCCTTCACTTT	CASSLGTPGQGAVSPLHF
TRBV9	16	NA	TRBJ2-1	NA	TGTGCCAGCAGCGTAGGTCTCGTACGCTCCTACAATGAGCAGTTCTTC	CASSVGLVRSYNEQFF
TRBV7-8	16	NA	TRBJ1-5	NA	TGTGCCAGCAGCTTAGACTGGGGCAATAGCAATCAGCCCCAGCATTTT	CASSLDWGNSNQPQHF
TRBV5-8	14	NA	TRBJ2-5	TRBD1	TGTGCCAGCAGCCCGGGACAGGGGTTCCAGACCCAGTACTTC	CASSPGQGFQTQYF